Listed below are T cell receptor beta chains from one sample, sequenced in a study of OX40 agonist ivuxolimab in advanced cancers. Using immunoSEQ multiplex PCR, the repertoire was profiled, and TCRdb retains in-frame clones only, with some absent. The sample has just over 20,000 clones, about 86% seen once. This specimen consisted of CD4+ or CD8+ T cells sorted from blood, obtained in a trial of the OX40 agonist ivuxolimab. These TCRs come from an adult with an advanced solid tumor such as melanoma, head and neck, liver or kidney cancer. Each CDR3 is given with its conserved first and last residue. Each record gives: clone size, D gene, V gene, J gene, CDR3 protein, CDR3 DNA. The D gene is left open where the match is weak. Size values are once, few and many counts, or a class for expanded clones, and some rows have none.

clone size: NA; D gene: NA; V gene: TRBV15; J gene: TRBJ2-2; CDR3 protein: CATSKGPGTGELFF; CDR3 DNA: TGTGCCACCAGCAAGGGTCCGGGGACCGGGGAGCTGTTTTTT
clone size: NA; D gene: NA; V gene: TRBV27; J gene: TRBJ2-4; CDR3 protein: CASSLSVGTQNIQYF; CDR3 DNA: TGTGCCAGCAGTTTAAGCGTCGGCACCCAAAACATTCAGTACTTC
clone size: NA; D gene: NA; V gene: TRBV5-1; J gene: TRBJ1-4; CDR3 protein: CASSLKLATNEKLFF; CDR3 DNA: TGCGCCAGCAGCTTAAAGCTAGCAACTAATGAAAAACTGTTTTTT
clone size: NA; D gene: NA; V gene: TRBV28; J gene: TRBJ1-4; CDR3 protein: CASSPRTARGNTQQKLFF; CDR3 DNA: TGTGCCAGCAGTCCCCGGACGGCGAGGGGGAACACCCAACAAAAACTGTTTTTT
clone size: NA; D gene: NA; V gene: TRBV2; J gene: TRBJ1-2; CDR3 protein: CASMEEDGGYTF; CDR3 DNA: TGTGCCAGCATGGAGGAGGACGGAGGCTACACCTTC
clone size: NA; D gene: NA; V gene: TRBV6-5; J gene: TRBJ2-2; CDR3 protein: CASSYSPFSSGELFF; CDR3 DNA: TGTGCCAGCAGTTACTCCCCTTTCAGCTCCGGGGAGCTGTTTTTT
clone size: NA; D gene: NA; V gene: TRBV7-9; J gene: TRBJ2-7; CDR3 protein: CASSDRGRSEQYF; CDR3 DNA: TGTGCCAGCAGCGACCGGGGGCGGAGCGAGCAGTACTTC
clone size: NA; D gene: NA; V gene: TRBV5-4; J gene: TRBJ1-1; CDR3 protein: CASSLESFKSGFF; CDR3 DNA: TGTGCCAGCAGCTTGGAGTCTTTCAAATCGGGTTTCTTT
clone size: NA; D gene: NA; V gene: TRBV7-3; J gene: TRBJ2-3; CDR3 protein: CASSPGHTSTDTQYF; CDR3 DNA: TGTGCCAGCAGCCCGGGACATACTAGCACAGATACGCAGTATTTT
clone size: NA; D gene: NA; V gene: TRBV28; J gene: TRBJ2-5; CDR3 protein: CASRPGSGQETQYF; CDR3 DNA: TGTGCCAGCAGACCGGGTAGCGGACAAGAGACCCAGTACTTC
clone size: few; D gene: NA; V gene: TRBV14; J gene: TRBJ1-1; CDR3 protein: CASSQDRMNTEAFF; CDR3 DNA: TGTGCCAGCAGCCAAGATAGAATGAACACTGAAGCTTTCTTT
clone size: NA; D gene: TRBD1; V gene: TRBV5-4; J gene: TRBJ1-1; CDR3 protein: CASSFQGGDTEAFF; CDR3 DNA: TGTGCCAGCAGTTTCCAGGGGGGAGACACTGAAGCTTTCTTT
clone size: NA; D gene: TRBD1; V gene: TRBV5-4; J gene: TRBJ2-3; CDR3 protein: CASSAWTGMGTQYF; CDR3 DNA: TGTGCCAGCAGCGCCTGGACAGGGATGGGCACGCAGTATTTT
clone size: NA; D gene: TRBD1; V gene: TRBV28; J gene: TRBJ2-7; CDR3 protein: CASTPGDRGSYEQYF; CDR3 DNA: TGTGCCAGCACCCCCGGGGACAGGGGGTCCTACGAGCAGTACTTC
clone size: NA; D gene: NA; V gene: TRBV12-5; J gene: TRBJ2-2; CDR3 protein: CASGSIETGELFF; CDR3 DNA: TGTGCTAGTGGTTCAATTGAAACCGGGGAGCTGTTTTTT